This entry lists 28 T cell receptor beta chains sequenced from one sample in a study of CD8 T cells in Susac syndrome. Random hexamers primed reverse transcription of about 0.5 to 1 ug RNA. TCRdb reprocessed the immunoSEQ multiplex PCR reads via MiXCR and lists one record per CDR3 protein. The sample holds some 160,000 distinct CDR3 sequences, approximately 95% seen once. The sequencing input was CD8+ T cells from PBMCs. These TCRs come from a human donor with multiple sclerosis.

The chain employs TRBV12-5 and TRBJ2-1; D is unclear. Trimming removed 4 bases from V and 2 bases from J, with 9 bases in between. Germline assignment: CDR1 LGHNT and CDR2 FRNRAP. The CDR3 contains 14 residues. The CDR3 reads CASGWPGAYNEQFF. The CDR3 DNA is TGTGCTAGTGGTTGGCCTGGAGCCTACAATGAGCAGTTCTTC.

This clonotype was observed once. This rearrangement joins TRBV7-9 to TRBJ2-1; TRBD2 might be the D (5 bases). The CDR3 is 13 residues long. Trimming shortened V by 5 bases and J by 9 bases, and 14 bases separated the two germline ends. The V gene's germline CDR1 is SEHNR and CDR2 FQNEAQ (reference sequence). CDR3 residues: CASSTPWAGEQFF. The CDR3, as DNA: TGTGCCAGCAGCACCCCCTGGGCGGGTGAGCAGTTCTTC.

The chain joins TRBV2 to TRBJ2-1; D may be TRBD1 or TRBD2 (5 bases each). The CDR3 length is 11 residues. From germline, CDR1 is SNHLY and CDR2 FYNNEI. V gave up 8 bases and J gave up 9 bases, with 11 bases separating them. The CDR3 sequence: CASGLGGEQFF. As DNA, the CDR3 is TGTGCCAGCGGTCTTGGGGGTGAGCAGTTCTTC.

Comment on this clonotype: This CDR3 is missing its conserved last phenylalanine or tryptophan, likely due to a read error. The J gene is TRBJ1-2, the V gene TRBV29-1; TRBD1 matches 9 bases. The V and J ends lost 7 bases and 1 base, in that order; junction bases with no gene match: 4. This CDR3 region has 13 residues. CDR1 SQVTM and CDR2 ANQGSEA come from the germline V gene. CDR3 sequence (DNA): TGCAGCGCGTGGACAGGGGTTAACTATGGCTACACCTTG. This translates into CSAWTGVNYGYTL.

The V and J genes are TRBV27 and TRBJ1-1; TRBD1 might be the D (5 bases). The CDR3 runs 14 residues. CDR1 and CDR2 (germline): MNHEY, SMNVEV (reference sequence). Trimming took off 3 bases at V and 4 bases at J, with 12 bases between the two ends. This CDR3 is CASSFSRDGTEAFF. The CDR3 DNA reads TGTGCCAGCAGTTTCTCCAGGGATGGCACTGAAGCTTTCTTT.

The V gene is TRBV6-5, the J gene TRBJ2-5; D might be TRBD2 (6 bases). With 4 bases removed from V and 5 bases from J, the gap between germline ends came to 14 bases. The CDR3 covers 14 residues. CDR1 is MNHEY and CDR2 is SVGAGI in the germline V gene. For the CDR3, the DNA is TGTGCCAGCAGTTCCCCCGGACGGGGGGAGACCCAGTACTTC. Protein product: CASSSPGRGETQYF.

The chain joins TRBV7-8 to TRBJ1-1, with 7 bases identical to TRBD1. V lost 2 bases to trimming and J lost 7 bases; unmatched junction nucleotides: 4. The CDR3 length is 13 residues. Looked up from germline, CDR1 is SGHVS and CDR2 is FQNEAQ. The CDR3 DNA follows: TGTGCCAGCAGCTTAAGGGGGCTTGGTGAAGCTTTCTTT. The encoded protein is CASSLRGLGEAFF.

V gene TRBV20-1 combines with J gene TRBJ1-4, with 10 bases matching TRBD1. The CDR3 extends over 15 amino acids. Looked up from germline, CDR1 is DFQATT and CDR2 is SNEGSKA (reference sequence). J gave up 12 bases and V 4 bases, and 14 bases lay outside the gene matches. The CDR3: CSATPATGGYVELFF. The CDR3 coding sequence is TGCAGTGCTACCCCCGCGACAGGGGGCTATGTGGAACTGTTTTTT.

This rearrangement joins TRBV6-6 to TRBJ1-2; 8 bases are a match to TRBD1. In germline, CDR1 is MNHNY, CDR2 SVGAGI (reference sequence). The CDR3 sequence is 14 residues long. J was trimmed by 5 bases and V by 6 bases; bases with no gene match: 8. The CDR3 reads CASSTRTGIYGYTF. In DNA form, the CDR3 reads TGTGCCAGCAGCACCCGGACAGGGATTTATGGCTACACCTTC.

The chain joins TRBV13 to TRBJ2-5, with 9 bases aligning to TRBD1. Trimming took 4 bases from V and 3 from J; bases not matched to a gene: 6. The CDR3 is made up of 15 amino acids. The germline V gene has CDR1 PRHDT and CDR2 FYEKMQ (reference sequence). Here the CDR3 DNA reads TGTGCCAGCAGCTACGTAACAGGGGGCGAAGAGACCCAGTACTTC. Translated: CASSYVTGGEETQYF.

This chain joins TRBV12-3 or TRBV12-4 and TRBJ2-5; D uncertain. The CDR3 runs 15 residues. Deletions cut 8 bases from V and 5 bases from J, with 21 bases between. The CDR3 loop reads CASGPGPGSLETQYF. The CDR3 DNA is TGTGCCAGCGGACCGGGTCCGGGCAGTTTGGAGACCCAGTACTTC.

The V and J genes are TRBV12-3 or TRBV12-4 and TRBJ2-1; D could derive from TRBD1 or TRBD2 (5 bases each). V lost 3 bases and J lost 10, with 25 bases in between. The CDR3 is made up of 17 amino acids. The CDR3 coding sequence is TGTGCCAGCAGTTTCGGCGACGGTACCTTCGAGGGGCGAGAGCAGTTCTTC. It translates to CASSFGDGTFEGREQFF.

The chain combines TRBV10-1 with TRBJ1-1; D ambiguous. V gave up 4 bases and J gave up 1 base, with 7 bases separating them. The CDR3 loop spans 13 amino acids. Germline V gives CDR1 WNHNN, CDR2 SYGVQD (reference sequence). CDR3 DNA sequence: TGCGCCAGCAGTGCGGGCGGGAACACTGAAGCTTTCTTT. Translating gives CASSAGGNTEAFF.

This chain connects TRBV10-2 to TRBJ2-1, with D hard to call. The V gene lost 8 bases and the J gene lost 0 bases, with 11 bases spanning the gap. CDR3 size: 14 residues. The germline V gene has CDR1 WSHSY and CDR2 SAAADI. CDR3 region: CASLAVSSYNEQFF. In nucleotides, the CDR3 is TGCGCCAGCTTGGCAGTGAGCTCCTACAATGAGCAGTTCTTC.

The chain is built from TRBV2 and TRBJ1-1; no definite D call. Trimming took 8 bases from V and 10 from J, leaving 5 bases between them. This CDR3 has 8 amino acids. Germline loops: CDR1 SNHLY, CDR2 FYNNEI. As DNA, the CDR3 is TGTGCCAGCTTTAGAGCTTTCTTT. It codes for CASFRAFF.

This clonotype was recorded once. The rearrangement links TRBV27 to TRBJ2-5; no definite D call. Germline CDR1 and CDR2: MNHEY and SMNVEV (reference sequence). The CDR3 consists of 13 residues. The V and J ends lost 1 base and 5 bases respectively, with 8 bases between them. This CDR3 is CASSLYMRETQYF. CDR3 in DNA: TGTGCCAGCAGTTTATATATGAGGGAGACCCAGTACTTC.

V is TRBV2 and J is TRBJ2-1, with TRBD1 as a possible D gene (6 bases). Germline loops: CDR1 SNHLY, CDR2 FYNNEI. CDR3 length: 16 residues. V lost 7 bases and J 8 bases, leaving 24 bases between the germline ends. The CDR3 spells CASTSRLMAGEDEQFF. CDR3 nucleotide sequence: TGTGCCAGCACCTCCCGATTAATGGCAGGGGAAGATGAGCAGTTCTTC. Drawing the rest from reference TRBV2 and TRBJ2-1, the complete variable domain is EPEVTQTPSHQVTQMGQEVILRCVPISNHLYFYWYRQILGQKVEFLVSFYNNEISEKSEIFDDQFSVERPDGSNFTLKIRSTKLEDSAMYFCASTSRLMAGEDEQFFGPGTRLTVL.

The chain carries TRBV18 and TRBJ2-2, with 9 bases matching TRBD1. CDR3 size: 15 residues. Germline V gene data show CDR1 as KGHSH and CDR2 as LQKENI. With 5 bases clipped from V and 2 bases from J, the junction kept 3 bases outside the gene matches. CDR3 in DNA: TGTGCCAGCTCAAGGGGACAGGGCAACACCGGGGAGCTGTTTTTT. Translation gives CASSRGQGNTGELFF.

This chain uses TRBV29-1 with TRBJ2-7; D is possibly TRBD1 (6 bases). This CDR3 has 13 residues. The V end was cut by 2 bases, the J end by 3 bases, with 11 bases between. Germline assignment: CDR1 SQVTM and CDR2 ANQGSEA. The CDR3 DNA sequence: TGCAGCGTTGAATTTGGACAGAGCTACGAGCAGTACTTC. This codes for CSVEFGQSYEQYF.

V and J are TRBV4-1 and TRBJ2-2; D might be TRBD1 (5 bases). Germline assignment: CDR1 MGHRA and CDR2 YSYEKL. V was clipped by 7 bases and J by 5 bases, with 17 bases between them. The CDR3 contains 15 residues. CDR3 loop: CASKQGLFLTGELFF. CDR3 nucleotide sequence: TGCGCCAGCAAGCAGGGCCTTTTTTTGACCGGGGAGCTGTTTTTT.

The chain links TRBV28 to TRBJ2-1; D may be TRBD1 (6 bases). Per germline, CDR1 MDHEN and CDR2 SYDVKM. The CDR3 runs to 14 residues. The germline V and J ends were trimmed by 6 bases and 3 bases, with 12 bases remaining between them. CDR3 nucleotide sequence: TGTGCCAGCAGGCCGACAGGAGTCTACAATGAGCAGTTCTTC. Residues: CASRPTGVYNEQFF.

This clonotype was seen a few times. The V and J genes are TRBV3-1 and TRBJ2-7; D may be TRBD1 or TRBD2 (6 bases each). Trimming removed 6 bases from V and 0 bases from J, with 9 bases in between. From germline, CDR1 is LGHDT and CDR2 YNNKEL (reference sequence). This CDR3 is built from 13 residues. CDR3 coding DNA: TGTGCCAGCAGGAAGGGGGGCTCCTACGAGCAGTACTTC. Translation: CASRKGGSYEQYF.

This chain links TRBV7-6 with TRBJ2-2, with 10 bases matching TRBD2. The CDR3 loop spans 18 amino acids. The germline V gene has CDR1 SGHVS and CDR2 FNYEAQ. With V trimmed by 4 bases and J by 0 bases, 8 bases remained unmatched. DNA of the CDR3: TGTGCCAGCAGCTCCTCCGGGACTAGCGTCCCGAACACCGGGGAGCTGTTTTTT. Its translation is CASSSSGTSVPNTGELFF. Combining the CDR3 with reference TRBV7-6 and TRBJ2-2 gives the whole variable domain GAGVSQSPRYKVTKRGQDVALRCDPISGHVSLYWYRQALGQGPEFLTYFNYEAQQDKSGLPNDRFSAERPEGSISTLTIQRTEQRDSAMYRCASSSSGTSVPNTGELFFGEGSRLTVL.

The chain joins TRBV29-1 to TRBJ2-2; 11 nucleotides align to TRBD2. The germline CDR1 and CDR2 sequences are SQVTM and ANQGSEA. V shed 0 bases, J shed 3 bases, and the junction held 6 bases outside the gene matches. This CDR3 spans 17 amino acids. The CDR3 protein is CSVEEELAGVYTGELFF. The CDR3 nucleotides read TGCAGCGTTGAAGAGGAACTAGCGGGGGTCTACACCGGGGAGCTGTTTTTT.

The chain joins TRBV15 to TRBJ1-5; tentative D call: TRBD1 (5 bases). V was pared by 5 bases and J by 6 bases, with 11 bases between. The V gene's germline CDR1 is LNHNV and CDR2 YYDKDF (reference sequence). This CDR3 has 13 amino acids. In nucleotides, the CDR3 is TGTGCCACCAGCGCAGGGTTACCTCAGCCCCAGCATTTT. Protein: CATSAGLPQPQHF.

The chain uses TRBV29-1 and TRBJ2-7; 10 bases are a match to TRBD2. In germline, CDR1 is SQVTM, CDR2 ANQGSEA. The CDR3 runs 12 residues. Unmatched junction bases numbered 1, after V lost 5 bases and J lost 3 bases. The CDR3 nucleotides read TGCAGCGTTCGGACTAGCGGCTACGAGCAGTACTTC. Protein sequence: CSVRTSGYEQYF.

This chain uses TRBV27 with TRBJ2-3; 11 bases are a match to TRBD2. Germline V gene data show CDR1 as MNHEY and CDR2 as SMNVEV (reference sequence). Trimming took 7 bases from V and 0 from J; bases not matched to a gene: 6. The CDR3 length is 16 residues. The CDR3 spells CASNMGLAASTDTQYF. CDR3 DNA: TGTGCCAGCAACATGGGACTAGCGGCCAGCACAGATACGCAGTATTTT.

The chain couples TRBV6-6 to TRBJ2-7, with a weak D call TRBD2 (7 bases). V lost 6 bases and J lost 3, with 15 bases in between. Germline loops: CDR1 MNHNY, CDR2 SVGAGI (reference sequence). The CDR3 totals 14 residues. CDR3 DNA sequence: TGTGCCAGCAGCTCGGGGGGCCGCTTCTACGAGCAGTACTTC. This codes for CASSSGGRFYEQYF.